What follows are 15 T cell receptor beta chains derived from one specimen sequenced in a study of cytomegalovirus exposure and HLA in healthy donors. Repertoires were generated with immunoSEQ multiplex PCR, while TCRdb's copy carries only in-frame clones and drops some. The sample has about 110,000 clones, about 87% seen once; the top ten hold about 2%. The sequencing input was PBMCs. The origin of the receptors is a woman between 18 and 29 years old in good health and CMV-seropositive.

The chain links TRBV27 to TRBJ1-5; tentative D call: TRBD1 (5 bases). In germline, CDR1 is MNHEY, CDR2 SMNVEV (reference sequence). Between the trimmed V and J ends, which lost 4 bases and 6 bases, there was a span of 13 bases. The CDR3 extends over 14 amino acids. This CDR3 is CASSSVGRGQPQHF. The CDR3 region has the DNA TGTGCCAGCAGTTCAGTGGGGAGGGGTCAGCCCCAGCATTTT.

V is TRBV6-1 and J is TRBJ1-3; 9 bases are a match to TRBD1. The germline V gene encodes CDR1 MNHNS and CDR2 SASEGT. The ends lost 7 bases at V and 0 bases at J; junction bases unmatched: 4. This CDR3 is built from 15 residues. The CDR3 sequence is CASTGQGISGNTIYF. CDR3 in DNA: TGTGCCAGCACTGGACAGGGGATCTCTGGAAACACCATATATTTT.

This chain links TRBV6-1 with TRBJ2-1; 9 bases are shared with TRBD2. The germline CDR1 and CDR2 sequences are MNHNS and SASEGT. With V trimmed by 4 bases and J by 8 bases, 3 bases remained unmatched. The CDR3 runs 13 residues. Here the CDR3 reads CASSVRGGDEQFF. As DNA, the CDR3 is TGTGCCAGCAGTGTTCGCGGGGGGGATGAGCAGTTCTTC.

The chain links TRBV29-1 to TRBJ2-3, with 12 bases identical to TRBD2. CDR1 and CDR2 from the germline V gene are SQVTM and ANQGSEA. The V gene end was trimmed by 1 base and the J gene end by 2 bases; junction bases not matched to a gene: 4. The CDR3 contains 16 residues. CDR3 nucleotides: TGCAGCGTTGAAGGACTAGCGGGAGCAAACACAGATACGCAGTATTTT. The encoded protein is CSVEGLAGANTDTQYF.

The chain carries TRBV5-1 and TRBJ2-1, with a tentative D call TRBD2 (6 bases). V lost 4 bases to trimming and J lost 4 bases, with 21 bases between them. Germline V gene lookup returns CDR1 SGHRS and CDR2 YFSETQ. This CDR3 contains 17 residues. The CDR3 bases are TGCGCCAGCAGCGCCCGGACTACTACTTCACCTTACAATGAGCAGTTCTTC. It translates to CASSARTTTSPYNEQFF.

This clone has a single count. V and J are TRBV5-6 and TRBJ1-6; 7 bases agree with TRBD1. Germline loops: CDR1 SGHDT, CDR2 YYEEEE. This CDR3 is 16 amino acids long. With 0 bases clipped from V and 6 bases from J, the junction kept 6 bases outside the gene matches. The CDR3 is CASSLGVPGGNSPLHF. The CDR3 nucleotides read TGTGCCAGCAGCTTGGGGGTCCCAGGGGGTAATTCACCCCTCCACTTT. The variable domain in full, with the rest retrieved from reference TRBV5-6 and TRBJ1-6, is DAGVTQSPTHLIKTRGQQVTLRCSPKSGHDTVSWYQQALGQGPQFIFQYYEEEERQRGNFPDRFSGHQFPNYSSELNVNALLLGDSALYLCASSLGVPGGNSPLHFGNGTRLTVT.

The V gene is TRBV5-6, the J gene TRBJ1-6, with 10 bases identical to TRBD1. J was trimmed by 7 bases and V by 4 bases; bases with no gene match: 2. This CDR3 is built from 14 residues. Germline V gene data show CDR1 as SGHDT and CDR2 as YYEEEE. CDR3 sequence reads: CASSLGQGNSPLHF. CDR3 nucleotide sequence: TGTGCCAGCAGCCTGGGACAGGGGAATTCACCCCTCCACTTT.

The rearrangement uses TRBV5-5 and TRBJ1-6, with D possibly being TRBD1 (5 bases). CDR1 and CDR2 (germline): SGHKS, YYEKEE (reference sequence). Trimming pared 1 base from V and 7 bases from J, leaving 9 bases between. There are 14 residues in the CDR3. In nucleotides, the CDR3 is TGTGCCAGCAGCTTGAAGGGGCTGAATTCACCCCTCCACTTT. It yields the protein CASSLKGLNSPLHF.

The chain employs TRBV28 and TRBJ2-4; 8 bases fit TRBD1. CDR1 MDHEN and CDR2 SYDVKM come from the germline V gene. The CDR3 loop spans 16 amino acids. The ends lost 3 bases at V and 9 bases at J; junction bases unmatched: 13. For the CDR3, the DNA is TGTGCCAGCAGTTTCTCAACTATGGACAGGGAAGTCATTCAGTACTTC. This encodes CASSFSTMDREVIQYF.

The chain links TRBV28 to TRBJ2-2, with D uncertain. V dropped 8 bases and J dropped 0 bases, with 7 bases sitting between them. The CDR3 extends over 13 amino acids. Germline-derived CDR1 and CDR2 are MDHEN and SYDVKM. In DNA, the CDR3 is TGTGCCAGCCCGGGTCCGAACACCGGGGAGCTGTTTTTT. Its translation: CASPGPNTGELFF.

The CDR3 sequence: CASSLAGQGPTEAFF. The CDR3 bases are TGTGCCAGCAGTCTAGCGGGACAGGGGCCCACTGAAGCTTTCTTT. The rearrangement uses TRBV6-5 and TRBJ1-1; 10 bases align to TRBD1. Looked up from germline, CDR1 is MNHEY and CDR2 is SVGAGI. CDR3 length: 15 residues. V gave up 5 bases and J gave up 4 bases; unmatched junction bases: 7.

The CDR3 loop reads CASSLSLDAGDTQYF. CDR3 in DNA: TGTGCCAGCAGCTTGAGTTTGGACGCGGGAGATACGCAGTATTTT. The chain uses TRBV5-4 and TRBJ2-3, with D maybe TRBD2 (5 bases). Per the germline V gene, CDR1 is SGHNT and CDR2 is YYREEE (reference sequence). The V end was cut by 1 base, the J end by 5 bases, with 14 bases between. The CDR3 extends over 15 amino acids.

The V call is TRBV10-1, the J call TRBJ1-2; TRBD1 agrees at 10 bases. J gave up 3 bases and V 10 bases, and 8 bases lay outside the gene matches. This CDR3 has 14 residues. Germline V gene data show CDR1 as WNHNN and CDR2 as SYGVQD (reference sequence). DNA of the CDR3: TGCGCCACCTTCCGGGACAGGGGTGACTATGGCTACACCTTC. Amino acids: CATFRDRGDYGYTF.

This chain uses TRBV4-2 with TRBJ1-5; possibly TRBD1 for D (5 bases). The ends were cut back, 0 bases at V and 6 bases at J, with 12 bases in the middle. Germline assignment: CDR1 LGHNA and CDR2 YNFKEQ. This CDR3 has 15 amino acids. The CDR3 DNA sequence: TGTGCCAGCAGCCAAGAGGTGGGGGAGGGTCAGCCCCAGCATTTT. Its translation: CASSQEVGEGQPQHF.

The chain couples TRBV6-6 to TRBJ1-2; possibly TRBD1 for D (5 bases). The V end was cut by 0 bases, the J end by 2 bases, with 10 bases between. Germline values: CDR1 MNHNY, CDR2 SVGAGI (reference sequence). The CDR3 sequence is 15 residues long. The CDR3 bases are TGTGCCAGCAGTTACTCGAGCGGGACGAACTATGGCTACACCTTC. This translates into CASSYSSGTNYGYTF.